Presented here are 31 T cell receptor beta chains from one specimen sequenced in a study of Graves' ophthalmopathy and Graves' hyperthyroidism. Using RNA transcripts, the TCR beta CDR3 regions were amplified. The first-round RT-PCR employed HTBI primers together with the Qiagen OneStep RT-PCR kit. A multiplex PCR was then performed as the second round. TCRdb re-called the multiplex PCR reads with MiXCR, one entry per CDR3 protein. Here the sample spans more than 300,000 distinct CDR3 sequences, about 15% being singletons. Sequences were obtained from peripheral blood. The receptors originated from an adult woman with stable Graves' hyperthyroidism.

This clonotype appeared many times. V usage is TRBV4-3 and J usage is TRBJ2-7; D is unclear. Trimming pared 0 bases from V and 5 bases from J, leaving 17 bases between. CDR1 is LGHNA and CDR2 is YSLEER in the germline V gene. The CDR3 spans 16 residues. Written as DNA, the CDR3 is TGCGCCAGCAGCCAAGATTTTACAGAATCTTTGCACGAGCAGTACTTC. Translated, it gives CASSQDFTESLHEQYF.

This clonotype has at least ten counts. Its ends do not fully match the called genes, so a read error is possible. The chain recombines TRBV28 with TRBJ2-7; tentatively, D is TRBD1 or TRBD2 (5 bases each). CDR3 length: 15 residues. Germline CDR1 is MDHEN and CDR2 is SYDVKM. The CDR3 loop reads CASTYLTRGSCEQYF. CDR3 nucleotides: TGTGCCAGCACCTACTTGACTCGGGGCTCCTGCGAGCAGTACTTC.

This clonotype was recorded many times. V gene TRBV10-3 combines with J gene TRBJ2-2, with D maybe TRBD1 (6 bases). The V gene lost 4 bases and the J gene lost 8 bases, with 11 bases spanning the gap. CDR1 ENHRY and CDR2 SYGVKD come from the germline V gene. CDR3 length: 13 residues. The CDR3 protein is CAISGTVRGELFF. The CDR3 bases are TGTGCCATCAGTGGGACAGTGAGAGGGGAGCTGTTTTTT.

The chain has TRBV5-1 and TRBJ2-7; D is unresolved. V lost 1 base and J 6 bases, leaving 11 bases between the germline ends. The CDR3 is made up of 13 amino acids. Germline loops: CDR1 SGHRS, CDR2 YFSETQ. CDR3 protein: CASSLNEDSEQYF. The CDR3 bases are TGCGCCAGCAGCTTGAACGAAGATAGCGAGCAGTACTTC. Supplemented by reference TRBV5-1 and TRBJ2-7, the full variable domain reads KAGVTQTPRYLIKTRGQQVTLSCSPISGHRSVSWYQQTPGQGLQFLFEYFSETQRNKGNFPGRFSGRQFSNSRSEMNVSTLELGDSALYLCASSLNEDSEQYFGPGTRLTVT.

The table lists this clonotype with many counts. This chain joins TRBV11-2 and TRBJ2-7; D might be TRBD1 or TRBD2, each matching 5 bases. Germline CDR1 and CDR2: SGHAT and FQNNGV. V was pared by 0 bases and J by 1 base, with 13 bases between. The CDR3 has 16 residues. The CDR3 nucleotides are TGTGCCAGCAGCTTAGAGACCGGGACGGAATCCTACGAGCAGTACTTC. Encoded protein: CASSLETGTESYEQYF.

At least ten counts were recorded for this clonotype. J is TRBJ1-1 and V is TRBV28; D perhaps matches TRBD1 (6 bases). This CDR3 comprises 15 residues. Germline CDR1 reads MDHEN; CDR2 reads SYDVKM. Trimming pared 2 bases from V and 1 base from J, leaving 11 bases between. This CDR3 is CASSLPDSRNTEAFF. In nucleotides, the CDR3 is TGTGCCAGCAGTTTACCGGACAGCAGGAACACTGAAGCTTTCTTT.

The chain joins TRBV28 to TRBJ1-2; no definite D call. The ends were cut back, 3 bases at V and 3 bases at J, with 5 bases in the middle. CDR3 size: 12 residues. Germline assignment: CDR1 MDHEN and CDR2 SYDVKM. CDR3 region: CASSFQDYGYTF. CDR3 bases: TGTGCCAGCAGTTTTCAGGACTATGGCTACACCTTC.

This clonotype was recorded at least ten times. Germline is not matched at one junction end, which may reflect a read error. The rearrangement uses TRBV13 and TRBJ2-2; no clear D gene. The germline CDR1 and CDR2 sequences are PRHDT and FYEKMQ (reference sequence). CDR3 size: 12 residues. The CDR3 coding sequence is TGTGCCAGCAGTTTAGTGGCCGGGGAGCTGTTTTTT. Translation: CASSLVAGELFF. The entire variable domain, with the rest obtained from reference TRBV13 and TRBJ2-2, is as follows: AAGVIQSPRHLIKEKRETATLKCYPIPRHDTVYWYQQGPGQDPQFLISFYEKMQSDKGSIPDRFSAQQFSDYHSELNMSSLELGDSALYFCASSLVAGELFFGEGSRLTVL.

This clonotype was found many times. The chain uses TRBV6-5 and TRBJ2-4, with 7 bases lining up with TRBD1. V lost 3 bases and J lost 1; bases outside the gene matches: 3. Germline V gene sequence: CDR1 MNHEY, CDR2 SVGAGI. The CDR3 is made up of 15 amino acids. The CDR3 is CASSYSGQAKNIQYF. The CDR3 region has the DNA TGTGCCAGCAGTTATTCGGGACAGGCCAAAAACATTCAGTACTTC.

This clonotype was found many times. The CDR3 DNA reads TGTGCCACCAGCGGTGGGACTAGCGCCCCCAAAAACATTCAGTACTTC. It is translated as CATSGGTSAPKNIQYF. The chain has TRBV15 and TRBJ2-4, with 10 bases that match TRBD2. The V gene end was trimmed by 5 bases and the J gene end by 2 bases; junction bases not matched to a gene: 6. The CDR3 consists of 16 residues. Looked up from germline, CDR1 is LNHNV and CDR2 is YYDKDF (reference sequence).

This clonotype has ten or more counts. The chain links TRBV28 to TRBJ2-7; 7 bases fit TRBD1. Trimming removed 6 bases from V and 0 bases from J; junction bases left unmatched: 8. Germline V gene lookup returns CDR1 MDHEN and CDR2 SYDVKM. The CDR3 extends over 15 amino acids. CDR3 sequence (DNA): TGTGCCAGCAGACGTAACAGGGGTCTCTCCTACGAGCAGTACTTC. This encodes CASRRNRGLSYEQYF.

The CDR3 loop is CAWTGGHTEAFF. DNA of the CDR3: TGTGCCTGGACAGGGGGCCACACTGAAGCTTTCTTT. The V gene is TRBV30, the J gene TRBJ1-1; 8 nucleotides match TRBD1. J gave up 3 bases and V 4 bases, and 1 base lay outside the gene matches. Germline V gene sequence: CDR1 GTSNPN, CDR2 SVGIG (reference sequence). The CDR3 is 12 amino acids.

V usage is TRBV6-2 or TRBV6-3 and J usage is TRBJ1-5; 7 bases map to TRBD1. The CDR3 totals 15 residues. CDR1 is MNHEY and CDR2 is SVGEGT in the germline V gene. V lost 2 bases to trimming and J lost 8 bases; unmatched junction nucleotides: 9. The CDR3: CASSYLQQGKKPQHF. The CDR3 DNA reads TGTGCCAGCAGTTACCTTCAACAGGGGAAGAAGCCCCAGCATTTT.

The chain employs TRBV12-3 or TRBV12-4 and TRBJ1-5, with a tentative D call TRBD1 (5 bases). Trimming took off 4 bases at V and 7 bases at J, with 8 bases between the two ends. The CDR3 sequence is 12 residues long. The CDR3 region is CASSSPGQPQHF. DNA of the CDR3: TGTGCCAGCAGTTCACCAGGGCAGCCCCAGCATTTT.

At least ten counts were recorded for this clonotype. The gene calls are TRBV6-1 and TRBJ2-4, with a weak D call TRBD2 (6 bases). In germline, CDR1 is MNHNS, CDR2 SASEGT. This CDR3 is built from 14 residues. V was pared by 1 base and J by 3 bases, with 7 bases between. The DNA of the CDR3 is TGTGCCAGCAGTGAAGGGGGGGTCAAAAACATTCAGTACTTC. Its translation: CASSEGGVKNIQYF.

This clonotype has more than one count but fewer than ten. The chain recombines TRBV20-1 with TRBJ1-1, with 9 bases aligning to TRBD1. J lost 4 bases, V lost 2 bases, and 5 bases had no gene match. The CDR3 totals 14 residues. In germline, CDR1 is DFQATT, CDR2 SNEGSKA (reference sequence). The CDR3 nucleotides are TGCAGTGCTAGAACCGGGACAGGGCGCACTGAAGCTTTCTTT. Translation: CSARTGTGRTEAFF.

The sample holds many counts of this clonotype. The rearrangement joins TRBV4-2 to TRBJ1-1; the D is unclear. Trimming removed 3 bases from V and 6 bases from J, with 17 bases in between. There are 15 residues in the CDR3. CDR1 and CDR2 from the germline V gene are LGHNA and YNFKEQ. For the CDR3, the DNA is TGTGCCAGCAGCCAGGTATACCCGGCATATCCTGAAGCTTTCTTT. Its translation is CASSQVYPAYPEAFF.

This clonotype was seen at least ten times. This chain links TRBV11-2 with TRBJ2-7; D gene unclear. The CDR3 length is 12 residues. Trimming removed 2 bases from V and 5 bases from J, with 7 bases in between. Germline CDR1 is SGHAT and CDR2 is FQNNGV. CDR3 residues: CASSLQGNEQYF. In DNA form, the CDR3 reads TGTGCCAGCAGCTTACAAGGAAACGAGCAGTACTTC.

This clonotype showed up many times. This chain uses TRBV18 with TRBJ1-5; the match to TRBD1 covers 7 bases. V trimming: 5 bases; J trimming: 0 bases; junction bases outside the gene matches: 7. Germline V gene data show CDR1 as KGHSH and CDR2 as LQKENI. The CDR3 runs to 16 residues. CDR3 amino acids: CASSGDSSYSNQPQHF. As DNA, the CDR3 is TGTGCCAGCTCAGGGGACAGTAGTTATAGCAATCAGCCCCAGCATTTT.

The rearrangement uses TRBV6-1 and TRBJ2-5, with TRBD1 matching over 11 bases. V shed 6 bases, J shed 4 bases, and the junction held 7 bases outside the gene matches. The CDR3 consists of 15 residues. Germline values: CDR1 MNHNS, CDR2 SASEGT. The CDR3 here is CASSAGTGGSETQYF. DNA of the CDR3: TGTGCCAGCAGCGCCGGGACAGGGGGGTCAGAGACCCAGTACTTC.

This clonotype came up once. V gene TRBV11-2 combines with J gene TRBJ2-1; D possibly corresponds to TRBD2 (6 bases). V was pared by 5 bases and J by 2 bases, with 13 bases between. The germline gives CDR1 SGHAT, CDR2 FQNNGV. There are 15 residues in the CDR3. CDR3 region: CASSPPRGTYNEQFF. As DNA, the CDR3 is TGTGCCAGCAGCCCCCCGCGGGGAACCTACAATGAGCAGTTCTTC.

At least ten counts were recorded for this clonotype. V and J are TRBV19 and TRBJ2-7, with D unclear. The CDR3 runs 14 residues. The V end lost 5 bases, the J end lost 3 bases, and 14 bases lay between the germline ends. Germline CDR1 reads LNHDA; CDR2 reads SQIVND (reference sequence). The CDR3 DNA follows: TGTGCCAGTAGTGCCGACCCTAGGAACTACGAGCAGTACTTC. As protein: CASSADPRNYEQYF.

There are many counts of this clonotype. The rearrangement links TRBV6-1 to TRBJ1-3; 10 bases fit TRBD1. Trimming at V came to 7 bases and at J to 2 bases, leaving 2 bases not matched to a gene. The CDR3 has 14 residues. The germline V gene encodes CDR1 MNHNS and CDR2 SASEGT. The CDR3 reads CASTGQGAGNTIYF. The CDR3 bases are TGTGCCAGCACTGGACAGGGGGCTGGAAACACCATATATTTT.

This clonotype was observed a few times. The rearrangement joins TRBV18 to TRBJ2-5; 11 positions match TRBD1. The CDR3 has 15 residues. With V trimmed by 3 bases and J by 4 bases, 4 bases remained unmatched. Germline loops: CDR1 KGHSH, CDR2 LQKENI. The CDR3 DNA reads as TGTGCCAGCTCACCTAGGACAGGGGGCCGAGAGACCCAGTACTTC. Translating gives CASSPRTGGRETQYF. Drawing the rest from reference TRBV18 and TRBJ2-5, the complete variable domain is NAGVMQNPRHLVRRRGQEARLRCSPMKGHSHVYWYRQLPEEGLKFMVYLQKENIIDESGMPKERFSAEFPKEGPSILRIQQVVRGDSAAYFCASSPRTGGRETQYFGPGTRLLVL.

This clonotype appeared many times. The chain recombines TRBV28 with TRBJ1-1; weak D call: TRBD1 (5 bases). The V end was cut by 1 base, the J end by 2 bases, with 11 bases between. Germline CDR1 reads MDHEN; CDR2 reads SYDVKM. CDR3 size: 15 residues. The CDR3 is CASSLLIQANTEAFF. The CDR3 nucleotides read TGTGCCAGCAGTTTATTGATACAGGCCAACACTGAAGCTTTCTTT.

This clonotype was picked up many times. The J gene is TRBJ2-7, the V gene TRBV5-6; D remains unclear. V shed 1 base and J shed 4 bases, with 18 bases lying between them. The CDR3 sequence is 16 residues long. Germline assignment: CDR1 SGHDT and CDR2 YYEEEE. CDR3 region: CASSLLGGTVLYEQYF. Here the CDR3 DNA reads TGTGCCAGCAGCTTGCTGGGTGGAACGGTTTTATACGAGCAGTACTTC.

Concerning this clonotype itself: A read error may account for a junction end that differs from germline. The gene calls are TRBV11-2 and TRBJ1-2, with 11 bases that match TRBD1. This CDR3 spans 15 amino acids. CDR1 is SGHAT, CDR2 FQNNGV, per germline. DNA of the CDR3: TGTGCCAGCAGGGAGGACAGGGGGCGAACGATTGGCCACACCTTC. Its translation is CASREDRGRTIGHTF. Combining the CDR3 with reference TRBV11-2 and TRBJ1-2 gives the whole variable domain EAGVAQSPRYKIIEKRQSVAFWCNPISGHATLYWYQQILGQGPKLLIQFQNNGVVDDSQLPKDRFSAERLKGVDSTLKIQPAKLEDSAVYLCASREDRGRTIGHTFGSGTRLTVV.

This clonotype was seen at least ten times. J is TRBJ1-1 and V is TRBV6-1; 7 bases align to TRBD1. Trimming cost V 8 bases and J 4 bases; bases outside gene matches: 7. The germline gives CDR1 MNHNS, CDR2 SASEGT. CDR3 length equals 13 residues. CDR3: CASQRQGGTEAFF. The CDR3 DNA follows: TGTGCCAGCCAGAGACAGGGAGGCACTGAAGCTTTCTTT.

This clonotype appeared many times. The CDR3: CASSFRVPYEQYF. The CDR3 region has the DNA TGTGCCAGCAGTTTCAGGGTCCCCTACGAGCAGTACTTC. This chain links TRBV28 with TRBJ2-7; D perhaps matches TRBD1 (5 bases). The CDR3 is 13 amino acids. V was cut by 3 bases and J by 2 bases, with 8 bases left in between. The germline V gene encodes CDR1 MDHEN and CDR2 SYDVKM.

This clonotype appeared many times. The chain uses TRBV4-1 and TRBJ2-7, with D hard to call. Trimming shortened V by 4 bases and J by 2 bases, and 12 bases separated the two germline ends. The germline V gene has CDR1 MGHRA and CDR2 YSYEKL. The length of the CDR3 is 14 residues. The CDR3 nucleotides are TGCGCCAGCAGCCCAAACATACAGACCTACGAGCAGTACTTC. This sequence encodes CASSPNIQTYEQYF.

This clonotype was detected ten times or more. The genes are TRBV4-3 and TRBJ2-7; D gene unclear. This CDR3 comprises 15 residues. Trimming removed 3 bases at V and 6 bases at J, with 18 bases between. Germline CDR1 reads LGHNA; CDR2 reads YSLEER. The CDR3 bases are TGCGCCAGCAGCCAGATTCTAGGGTCCCCATCCGAGCAGTACTTC. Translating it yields CASSQILGSPSEQYF.